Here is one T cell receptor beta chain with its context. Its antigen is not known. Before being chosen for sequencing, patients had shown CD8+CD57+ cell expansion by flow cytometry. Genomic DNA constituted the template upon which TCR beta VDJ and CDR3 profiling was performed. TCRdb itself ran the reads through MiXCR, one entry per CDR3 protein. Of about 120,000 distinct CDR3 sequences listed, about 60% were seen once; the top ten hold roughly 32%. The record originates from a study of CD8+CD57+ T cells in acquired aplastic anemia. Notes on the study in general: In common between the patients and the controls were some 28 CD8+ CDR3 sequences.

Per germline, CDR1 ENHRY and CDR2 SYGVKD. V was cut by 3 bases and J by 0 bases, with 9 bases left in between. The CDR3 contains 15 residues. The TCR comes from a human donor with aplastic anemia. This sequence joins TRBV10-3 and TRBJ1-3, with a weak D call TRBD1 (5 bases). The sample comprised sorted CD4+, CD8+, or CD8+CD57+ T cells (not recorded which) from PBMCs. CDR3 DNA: TGTGCCATCAGTGACTGGACACTCTCTGGAAACACCATATATTTT. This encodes CAISDWTLSGNTIYF.